Listed here are 10 T cell receptor beta chains from one sample, sequenced in a study of PD-1 blockade in mismatch repair-deficient tumors (dated 2017 in TCRdb). Preparation of the library involved the immunoSEQ multiplex PCR assay. As stored in TCRdb, this immuneACCESS dataset retains in-frame rearrangements with V and J assigned. A fraction of the clones does not appear; measured against another copy, unresolved V genes explain less than half of the discrepancy, and the remainder lacks a known reason. The sample contains tens of thousands of clones, approximately 84% of them found a single time. Roughly 2.5% of the sample lies in the top ten. This specimen's time point label, per the study, means: peripheral blood 12 weeks after first pembrolizumab dose. The material was peripheral blood, obtained 12 weeks after starting pembrolizumab. These receptors all stem from an adult with mismatch repair-deficient cancer.

The rearrangement uses TRBV6-5 and TRBJ1-4; the match to TRBD1 covers 7 bases. The CDR3 loop spans 14 amino acids. Germline V lookup: CDR1 MNHEY, CDR2 SVGAGI. With V trimmed by 2 bases and J by 5 bases, 2 bases remained unmatched. DNA for the CDR3: TGTGCCAGCAGTTACGACAGGGCCAATGAAAAACTGTTTTTT. Its translation: CASSYDRANEKLFF.

CDR3 amino acids: CASSWSRGRSYEQYF. The CDR3 region has the DNA TGTGCCAGCAGTTGGTCCAGGGGGCGATCCTACGAGCAGTACTTC. V usage is TRBV6-5 and J usage is TRBJ2-7, with 8 bases matching TRBD1. Germline CDR1 MNHEY, CDR2 SVGAGI. V shed 4 bases and J 1 base; nucleotides not matched to a gene: 6. The CDR3 extends over 15 amino acids.

The rearrangement joins TRBV2 to TRBJ2-1; D uncertain. Germline CDR1 is SNHLY and CDR2 is FYNNEI. V lost 3 bases and J lost 0, with 15 bases in between. This CDR3 is built from 17 residues. CDR3 in amino acids: CASSDRIGRSSYNEQFF. The CDR3 nucleotides read TGTGCCAGCAGTGATCGAATCGGAAGAAGCTCCTACAATGAGCAGTTCTTC.

The genes are TRBV27 and TRBJ1-4, with 7 positions matching TRBD1. This CDR3 region has 12 residues. Looked up from germline, CDR1 is MNHEY and CDR2 is SMNVEV (reference sequence). The ends lost 10 bases at V and 7 bases at J; junction bases unmatched: 6. As DNA, the CDR3 is TGTGCCAACCGTCAGGGGGGTGAAAAACTGTTTTTT. Protein product: CANRQGGEKLFF.

The chain recombines TRBV6-5 with TRBJ1-5; tentative D call: TRBD1 (5 bases). This CDR3 has 14 amino acids. CDR1 and CDR2 (germline): MNHEY, SVGAGI. Trimming shortened V by 5 bases and J by 0 bases, and 8 bases separated the two germline ends. CDR3 in amino acids: CASSGDLSNQPQHF. Here the CDR3 DNA reads TGTGCCAGCAGTGGGGACCTTAGCAATCAGCCCCAGCATTTT.

The chain combines TRBV7-9 with TRBJ1-5; TRBD1 matches 8 bases. The CDR3 extends over 16 amino acids. V dropped 5 bases and J dropped 4; count of bases not matched to a gene: 10. Germline CDR1 reads SEHNR; CDR2 reads FQNEAQ (reference sequence). The CDR3 nucleotides are TGTGCCAGCAGCCGGTCCCAGGGGGCGGGAAATCAGCCCCAGCATTTT. It translates to CASSRSQGAGNQPQHF.

The chain has TRBV11-3 and TRBJ1-1; D call uncertain. V was cut by 1 base and J by 4 bases, with 13 bases left in between. The CDR3 runs to 15 residues. The germline gives CDR1 SGHNT, CDR2 YENEEA. This CDR3 is CASSLVADRLTEAFF. In DNA, the CDR3 is TGTGCCAGCAGCTTAGTGGCGGATCGCCTCACTGAAGCTTTCTTT.

CDR3: CASSVTSGAYNEQFF. CDR3 bases: TGTGCCAGCAGTGTGACTAGCGGGGCCTACAATGAGCAGTTCTTC. The chain employs TRBV6-1 and TRBJ2-1, with 11 bases fitting TRBD2. CDR1 is MNHNS, CDR2 SASEGT, per germline. CDR3 length: 15 amino acids. Trimming at V came to 4 bases and at J to 2 bases, leaving 1 base not matched to a gene.

To note about this clone: One end of the junction does not line up with germline, which may come from a read error. The chain employs TRBV15 and TRBJ2-1; 14 nucleotides agree with TRBD2. Germline-derived CDR1 and CDR2 are LNHNV and YYDKDF (reference sequence). The CDR3 length is 17 residues. Here the CDR3 reads CAASSPGTSGSRDEQFF. CDR3 in DNA: TGTGCCGCCAGCAGCCCCGGGACTAGCGGGAGTCGGGATGAGCAGTTCTTC.

V usage is TRBV19 and J usage is TRBJ1-5, with a tentative D call TRBD1 (6 bases). Germline V gene data show CDR1 as LNHDA and CDR2 as SQIVND (reference sequence). The CDR3 consists of 14 residues. V was shortened by 5 bases and J by 7 bases, with 15 bases between the two germline ends. CDR3 nucleotide sequence: TGTGCCAGTAGTGTCACAGGGTCAGGACAGCCCCAGCATTTT. Protein: CASSVTGSGQPQHF.